The rows below give T cell receptor beta chains drawn from one sample of a study of long-term antiretroviral therapy in people with HIV. The table came from immunoSEQ multiplex PCR; TCRdb's copy has only in-frame clones and leaves some out. The repertoire holds about 26,000 clones, with about 83% as singletons. Here the sequenced sample was unsorted PBMCs, taken 4.7 to 5 years after starting antiretroviral therapy. Source of these receptors: a man aged 35-49 years with HIV. Both conserved end residues are trimmed from each CDR3. A row's size may be missing; if present it is once, few, many or a size class.

V gene: TRBV4-2; clone size: -; CDR3 protein: ASSQGPGQSYEQY
V gene: TRBV12-5; clone size: -; CDR3 protein: ASGFGDRQNSPLH
V gene: TRBV5-1; clone size: -; CDR3 protein: ASSPGLAGVWELF
V gene: TRBV30; clone size: -; CDR3 protein: AWSVLGTDEQY
V gene: TRBV2; clone size: -; CDR3 protein: ASIQRGGGRDYGYT
V gene: TRBV11-3; clone size: -; CDR3 protein: ASSVSGVETEAF
V gene: TRBV6-6; clone size: -; CDR3 protein: ASRTTGVGGANVLT
V gene: TRBV6-1; clone size: once; CDR3 protein: ASRPTGALSDTQY
V gene: TRBV14; clone size: -; CDR3 protein: ASSQVWETQY
V gene: TRBV25-1; clone size: -; CDR3 protein: ASSETPGQGGGETQY
V gene: TRBV29-1; clone size: -; CDR3 protein: SVDGTSGGLSYNEQF
V gene: TRBV2; clone size: -; CDR3 protein: ASRGGIATNEKLF
V gene: TRBV5-1; clone size: -; CDR3 protein: ASRPGLRTDTQY
V gene: TRBV30; clone size: -; CDR3 protein: AWSVGSAQF
V gene: TRBV28; clone size: once; CDR3 protein: ASNWGQERTSYYGYT
V gene: TRBV10-1; clone size: -; CDR3 protein: ASSPSGDTEAF
V gene: TRBV7-9; clone size: once; CDR3 protein: ASSLAADSSTDTQY
V gene: TRBV10-1; clone size: once; CDR3 protein: ASSESGLAGNTIY
V gene: TRBV28; clone size: -; CDR3 protein: ASRWLGVVAGRGAHYEQY
V gene: TRBV7-6; clone size: -; CDR3 protein: ASSLGNEQY
V gene: TRBV28; clone size: -; CDR3 protein: ASLRGLASTTEAF
V gene: TRBV10-1; clone size: -; CDR3 protein: ASSEGIGNTIY
V gene: TRBV29-1; clone size: -; CDR3 protein: SVGTSGGGEQF
V gene: TRBV18; clone size: -; CDR3 protein: ASSPPRTSGKRETQY
V gene: TRBV6-5; clone size: few; CDR3 protein: ASRGMSGTEAF
V gene: TRBV19; clone size: -; CDR3 protein: ASSLRGGVTMYEQY
V gene: TRBV6-5; clone size: -; CDR3 protein: ASHTDGLNTEAF
V gene: TRBV28; clone size: -; CDR3 protein: ASSVDGGAETQY
V gene: TRBV2; clone size: -; CDR3 protein: ASRGDLTGRYGYT
V gene: TRBV6-5; clone size: -; CDR3 protein: ASSAGTSYYNEQF
V gene: TRBV11-2; clone size: -; CDR3 protein: ASSLDERDGLQSKTQY
V gene: TRBV4-3; clone size: few; CDR3 protein: ASSPWTGGGYEQY
V gene: TRBV7-2; clone size: -; CDR3 protein: ASSFSGGTDTQY
V gene: TRBV29-1; clone size: -; CDR3 protein: SVLGYSYNEQF
V gene: TRBV5-4; clone size: -; CDR3 protein: ASSSPTGSGNTIY
V gene: TRBV7-3; clone size: -; CDR3 protein: ASSLNWAQESGELF
V gene: TRBV12-5; clone size: -; CDR3 protein: ASGLGATGRGGNYGYT
V gene: TRBV27; clone size: -; CDR3 protein: ASSLSMTGNQPQH
V gene: TRBV19; clone size: -; CDR3 protein: ASSIIGDLAKNIQY
V gene: TRBV27; clone size: -; CDR3 protein: ASSFWAGGGEQY
V gene: TRBV4-2; clone size: -; CDR3 protein: ASSQEGGPPSYNEQF
V gene: TRBV7-8; clone size: -; CDR3 protein: ASTTDYANYGYT
V gene: TRBV5-5; clone size: -; CDR3 protein: ASTPGLDSNQPQH
V gene: TRBV2; clone size: -; CDR3 protein: ASSKGANTGELF
V gene: TRBV28; clone size: -; CDR3 protein: ASSLFASFTDTQY
V gene: TRBV5-4; clone size: -; CDR3 protein: ASSWGGVLVAPLH